This TCR beta chain emerged from a study of shared clonotypes between healthy human individuals (dated by TCRdb to 2018 to 2021). Notes on the research overall: The cohort included three men and a couple of women between 18 and 49 years of age. The study deeply sequenced blood TCR repertoires of five healthy adults to estimate repertoire size and the extent of clonotype sharing between individuals. Between about 0.8 and 9.5 billion PBMCs per donor were obtained by leukapheresis. For each donor, CD4 naive and CD4 memory were each given three plates, CD8 naive was given two plates, and CD8 memory was given one plate. To increase sequencing depth and limit assay-specific biases, different laboratories used diverse techniques to prepare libraries and sequence TCR repertoires. The paper as a whole reports these results and caveats: Higher generation probabilities were observed for clonotypes shared by all four sorted-subset donors than for non-shared clonotypes. Sampling was restricted to blood, and TCR repertoires in tissues likely differ from the TCR repertoires found in blood. Based on pairwise subsampling, the degree of clonotype sharing among donors was expected to be affected by sequencing depth. The genetic and exposure-history diversity represented was limited by the small number of donors. Approximately 5% of naive CD4, 3.5% of naive CD8, 2% to 2.5% of memory CD4, and about 0.4% of memory CD8 clonotypes were shared across several donors. Naive subsets generally had larger estimated clonotype richness than memory subsets did. Rarefaction of sorted-subset datasets indicated incomplete sequencing despite the large sequencing depth.

TCR CDR3 regions were amplified from genomic DNA by multiplex PCR using the deep immunoSEQ assay. Genomic DNA extracted from each cell subset was distributed evenly over all wells of several immunoSEQ 96-well plates, and each plate served as one replicate. For sorted subsets, each replicate PCR was loaded with around 220 ng genomic DNA, equivalent to some 31,000 T cell genomes. The purified libraries were quantified using a Qubit 3.0 fluorometer, sized with a Bioanalyzer 2100, and then quantified again using the KAPA Library Quantification kit. Every immunoSEQ 96-well plate was sequenced on a separate single-read 150-cycle Illumina NextSeq 550 flow cell. The study's processing was this. Because the immunoSEQ output included only junctional sequences and no quality scores, the filtering could not be the same as the filtering used for full-length reads. To assign V/J genes and CDR3, sequences were annotated using PyIR, a Python wrapper for IgBLAST v1.9, with IMGT germline references. Reads with weak V/J assignments (E-value above 1e-6), missing CDR3, stop codons, out-of-frame junctions, or ambiguous translated residues were removed. A V3J clonotype was defined by an identical inferred V gene, J gene, and CDR3 amino acid sequence. Percentage overlap between repertoires was computed as shared unique clonotypes divided by the size of the smaller repertoire. Three approaches were used to assess repertoire richness: RTK rarefaction, the Chao1 estimator, and Recon v2.1 estimates of unobserved clonotypes. For all TCRbeta clonotypes obtained by the gDNA method from a few donors, generation probabilities were computed with OLGA. What TCRdb holds here is the immuneACCESS table cut down to in-frame rearrangements. Part of the clones is not present; checked against another copy, under half of the missing clones reflect an unresolved V gene, and the others are unexplained. The D gene and trimming were derived from the DNA, and the V and J assignments and clone size from that table. Across this sample there are more than 1.2 million clones, with 98% to 99% seen only once. The leading ten clones occupy 0.36% of the sample.

The germline V gene (reference sequence) yields SEHNR for CDR1 and FQNEAQ for CDR2. Taken from cysteine to phenylalanine, the CDR3 has 15 residues. Just CDR3 DNA is preserved here, 45 bases in frame from base 1. Trimming at the junction amounts to 5 bases on V and 2 bases on J, and the germline ends lie 12 bases apart. On this clone itself: Its antigen is still unknown. Base qualities were left out, and no much larger clone turns up one base away.

Healthy HIV-negative adults with no recently reported acute infections or vaccinations were included as donors. Only Caucasian adults living in Nashville, Tennessee, USA were represented among the donors. CD4+ T cells were enriched through magnetic negative selection, after which naive cells were positively selected on CD45RA and the remaining negative fraction served as the memory subset. Blood was collected by leukapheresis, and PBMCs were isolated by Ficoll-Histopaque density gradient centrifugation and then cryopreserved in liquid nitrogen vapor phase. Purity and quantity of every magnetically sorted T cell population were checked by analytical flow cytometry. Each sorted fraction had its genomic DNA isolated and then quantified by UV absorbance on a Nanodrop 2000c.

Specimen: naive CD4+ T cells sorted from blood. The sample's cell subset or site label, decoded: CD45RA+ positively selected. In this chain, TRBV7-9 is recombined with TRBJ1-4, with the D gene not confidently named. This receptor was taken from a man aged 30 to 45 in good health. The DNA sequence follows: TGTGCCAGCAGCCTCCCCCTCGAGACTAATGAAAAACTGTTTTTT. This yields the protein CASSLPLETNEKLFF.